The 21 T cell receptor beta chains reported below all come from one sample, sequenced in a study of tumor-infiltrating lymphocytes in oesophageal squamous cell carcinoma. MiXCR, applied by TCRdb to the PCR reads, yields one record per CDR3 protein. The profile shows about 12,000 distinct CDR3 sequences, 56% of them singletons. The sequenced sample consisted of esophageal tumor tissue. The receptors derive from a female donor with esophageal squamous cell carcinoma.

The chain is built from TRBV29-1 and TRBJ2-3; weak D call: TRBD1 (6 bases). V was trimmed by 6 bases and J by 7 bases, leaving 11 bases between them. The CDR3 is 11 amino acids. Germline V lookup: CDR1 SQVTM, CDR2 ANQGSEA. The CDR3 loop is CSVAGDHTQYF. Written as DNA, the CDR3 is TGCAGCGTGGCAGGGGATCATACGCAGTATTTT.

As for this clonotype: It is unclear where the CDR3 begins or ends on the DNA, so no DNA is shown, and the CDR3 is as TCRdb lists it. V usage is TRBV5-6 and J usage is TRBJ2-6; the D call in the table, TRBD1, was not verified against the DNA. The CDR3 spans 16 residues, counting both ends. In germline, CDR1 is SGHDT, CDR2 YYEEEE. CDR3 sequence reads: CASSLGQFSLWLHLRF.

Ten or more counts support this clonotype. The V and J genes are TRBV6-1 and TRBJ1-1; D is ambiguous. The CDR3 extends over 14 amino acids. Germline V lookup: CDR1 MNHNS, CDR2 SASEGT. With 2 bases removed from V and 5 bases from J, the gap between germline ends came to 12 bases. The CDR3 DNA follows: TGTGCCAGCAGTGAATACGACCCGGGAACTGAAGCTTTCTTT. Residues: CASSEYDPGTEAFF.

V is TRBV7-3 and J is TRBJ2-3; 8 bases are shared with TRBD2. This CDR3 is built from 15 residues. Germline CDR1 and CDR2: SGHTA and FQGTGA. Germline trimming cut 1 base from V and 1 base from J; bases unmatched to any gene: 1. Written as DNA, the CDR3 is TGTGCCAGCAGCTTAATGACTAGCGGCACAGATACGCAGTATTTT. Translation gives CASSLMTSGTDTQYF.

Of note for this clonotype: One junction end disagrees with the germline gene, perhaps due to a read error. The chain has TRBV7-2 and TRBJ1-6, with D possibly TRBD1 on 5 matching bases. The CDR3 length is 13 residues. Germline V gene lookup returns CDR1 SGHTA and CDR2 FQGNSA. The CDR3 DNA follows: TGTGCCAGCAGCTCAGCCGGGGGTCTGGGGCAGTACTTT. Encoded protein: CASSSAGGLGQYF.

This clonotype is a singleton in its sample. This chain links TRBV7-2 with TRBJ1-1, with TRBD2 matching 11 bases. The DNA end lines up better with TRBJ2-2; the J call may be wrong. Germline V gene lookup returns CDR1 SGHTA and CDR2 FQGNSA. The CDR3 is 18 amino acids. In DNA form, the CDR3 reads TGTGCCAGCAGCCCGGGACTAGCGGAGGGGTCTAGCACCGGGGAGCTGTTTTTT. It is translated as CASSPGLAEGSSTGELFF.

By sample fraction, this clonotype is medium-sized (0.01 to 0.1%). The J gene is TRBJ2-1, the V gene TRBV28, with 11 bases identical to TRBD2. Germline-derived CDR1 and CDR2 are MDHEN and SYDVKM. This CDR3 comprises 17 residues. Trimming at V came to 1 base and at J to 4 bases, leaving 6 bases not matched to a gene. The CDR3 is CASSLSLTSGDYNEQFF. Here the CDR3 DNA reads TGTGCCAGCAGTTTATCCCTGACTAGCGGGGATTACAATGAGCAGTTCTTC. Filled out from reference TRBV28 and TRBJ2-1, the complete variable domain reads DVKVTQSSRYLVKRTGEKVFLECVQDMDHENMFWYRQDPGLGLRLIYFSYDVKMKEKGDIPEGYSVSREKKERFSLILESASTNQTSMYLCASSLSLTSGDYNEQFFGPGTRLTVL.

The chain couples TRBV11-1 to TRBJ2-3; 8 bases are shared with TRBD2. V lost 7 bases and J lost 14; bases outside the gene matches: 23. Germline CDR1 reads SGHAT; CDR2 reads FQDESV (reference sequence). This CDR3 has 16 residues. The DNA for the CDR3 is TGTGCCAGCAAGCCAGCGGGGGCCCTGAACACCGGGGAGCTGTATTTT. Translating gives CASKPAGALNTGELYF.

The rearrangement joins TRBV6-1 to TRBJ2-1, with no clear D. The J call may not be correct, given that the DNA end is closer to TRBJ1-2. The germline CDR1 and CDR2 sequences are MNHNS and SASEGT. The CDR3 runs to 14 residues. In nucleotides, the CDR3 is TGTGCCACCACCTCTCTTGAGGGATACTATGGCTACACCTTC. Translated, it gives CATTSLEGYYGYTF.

Notes on this clonotype: A read error may produce the germline difference seen at one junction end. This chain uses TRBV12-3 or TRBV12-4 with TRBJ2-7; the match to TRBD1 covers 9 bases. There are 14 residues in the CDR3. The CDR3 region has the DNA TGTGCCAGCAGTCGACAGGGGGAGAATTCACCCCTCCACTTC. It encodes CASSRQGENSPLHF.

In this sample, this clonotype turned up a few times. This CDR3 fails to terminate in the conserved phenylalanine or tryptophan, so it likely reflects a read error. The DNA is left out, because the CDR3 cannot be placed on it with certainty; the CDR3 is given as TCRdb lists it. The rearrangement joins TRBV7-6 to TRBJ2-6; the table calls TRBD1, which could not be checked here. The CDR3 length equals 8 residues, ends included. Looked up from germline, CDR1 is SGHVS and CDR2 is FNYEAQ. CDR3 in amino acids: CASSSPRG.

This clonotype was found many times. This chain uses TRBV6-1 with TRBJ1-2; D perhaps matches TRBD1 (6 bases). Germline values: CDR1 MNHNS, CDR2 SASEGT. Trimming cost V 6 bases and J 3 bases, with 8 bases left between them. There are 12 residues in the CDR3. The CDR3 is CASRDRHYGYTF. CDR3 DNA: TGTGCCAGCAGGGACAGACACTATGGCTACACCTTC.

This clonotype is large. The rearrangement uses TRBV7-2 and TRBJ2-3; TRBD2 matches at 11 bases. The J call is uncertain, as TRBJ2-5 better fits the DNA end. Germline CDR1 reads SGHTA; CDR2 reads FQGNSA. The CDR3 length is 14 residues. CDR3 in amino acids: CASRIAGGGETQYF. The CDR3, as DNA: TGTGCCAGCAGAATAGCGGGGGGGGGAGAGACCCAGTACTTC.

The table lists this clonotype with a count of one. The chain has TRBV7-3 and TRBJ2-1; the D is unclear. The DNA end is more similar to TRBJ2-7, so the J call may be wrong. Per germline, CDR1 SGHTA and CDR2 FQGTGA. CDR3 length: 13 amino acids. The CDR3 DNA follows: TGTGCCAGCAGCCCCGCTTCCTACAATGAGCAGTACTTC. Translated, it gives CASSPASYNEQYF.

This chain links TRBV11-1 with TRBJ2-5; 10 bases map to TRBD1. The DNA end is a closer match to TRBJ2-1, so the J assignment may be wrong. Germline V CDR1 and CDR2: SGHAT, FQDESV (reference sequence). The CDR3 is made up of 15 amino acids. The CDR3 coding sequence is TGTGCCAGCAGCTACGACAGGGGGCCCTACAATGAGCAGTTCTTC. Residues: CASSYDRGPYNEQFF.

Many counts were recorded for this clonotype. A much bigger clone sits one base away, suggesting this may be a read error. This chain links TRBV7-7 with TRBJ2-5, with D unresolved. The CDR3 has 13 amino acids. From germline, CDR1 is SSHAT and CDR2 FNYEAQ (reference sequence). This CDR3 reads CASSLRPENEQYF. The CDR3 bases are TGTGCTAGCAGCTTACGACCCGAGAATGAGCAGTACTTC.

The rearrangement uses TRBV12-3 or TRBV12-4 and TRBJ2-3; a weak D match, TRBD1 (5 bases). The J call could be wrong; TRBJ1-1 is a better fit for the DNA end. The CDR3 sequence is 13 residues long. The CDR3 DNA follows: TGTGCCAGCAGCAGGGCCTTAGTAACTGAAGCTTTCTTT. This encodes CASSRALVTEAFF.

The chain links TRBV7-8 to TRBJ1-1; D is undetermined. From germline, CDR1 is SGHVS and CDR2 FQNEAQ. Trimming took off 5 bases at V and 2 bases at J, with 9 bases between the two ends. The CDR3 covers 13 residues. Here the CDR3 reads CASSPGPNTEAFF. The CDR3 DNA reads TGTGCCAGCAGCCCGGGCCCCAACACTGAAGCTTTCTTT.

This clonotype has only a few counts. The chain combines TRBV7-6 with TRBJ2-1; D uncertain. CDR1 and CDR2 (germline): SGHVS, FNYEAQ. V was cut by 4 bases and J by 8 bases, with 18 bases left in between. The CDR3 extends over 15 amino acids. This CDR3 reads CASSSGRLDGDEQFF. The CDR3 DNA follows: TGTGCCAGCAGCTCGGGCAGGCTGGATGGGGATGAGCAGTTCTTC.

The rearrangement joins TRBV6-8 to TRBJ1-3, with 7 positions matching TRBD1. Germline CDR1 and CDR2: MNHGY and SAAAGT. The V and J ends lost 6 bases and 4 bases, in that order; junction bases with no gene match: 3. The CDR3 is made up of 13 amino acids. The CDR3 bases are TGTGCCAGCAGGACAGGGAACGGAAACACCATATATTTT. Translating gives CASRTGNGNTIYF.

The chain joins TRBV7-8 to TRBJ2-1; no clear D. The J call may be incorrect, as the DNA end agrees better with TRBJ2-5. The CDR3 runs 14 residues. CDR1 SGHVS and CDR2 FQNEAQ come from the germline V gene. The CDR3 DNA follows: TGTGCCAGCAGCTTAAGGACGAGCCAAGAGACCCAGTACTTC. Residues: CASSLRTSQETQYF.